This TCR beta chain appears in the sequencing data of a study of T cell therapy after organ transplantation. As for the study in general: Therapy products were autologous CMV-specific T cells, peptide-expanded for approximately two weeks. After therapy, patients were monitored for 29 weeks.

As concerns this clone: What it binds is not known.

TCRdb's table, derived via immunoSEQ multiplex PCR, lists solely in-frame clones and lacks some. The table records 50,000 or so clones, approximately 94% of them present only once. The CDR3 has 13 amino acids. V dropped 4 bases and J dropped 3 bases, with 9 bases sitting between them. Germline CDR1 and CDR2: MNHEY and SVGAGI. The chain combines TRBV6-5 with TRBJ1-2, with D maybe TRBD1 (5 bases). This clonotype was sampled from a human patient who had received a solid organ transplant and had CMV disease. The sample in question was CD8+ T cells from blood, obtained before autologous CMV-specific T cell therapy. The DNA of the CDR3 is TGTGCCAGCAGTTCCCGGGGCTACTATGGCTACACCTTC. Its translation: CASSSRGYYGYTF.